The source of this T cell receptor (beta chain) is a study of human T cells and chemical hapten exposure (dated by TCRdb to the early 2020s). Background for the entire study: For sensitization, 2% DPC in acetone was applied to a 2 cm by 2 cm area of upper inner arm skin. Weekly therapeutic DPC doses were additionally applied to the scalp of patients throughout the roughly 22-week study period. Patch tests used Finn chambers with 0.01% DPC on the upper back, scored after 6 days by International Contact Dermatitis Research Group standards. The patient cohort, mostly female, included alopecia areata with under or over 50% scalp involvement, alopecia totalis and alopecia universalis. Libraries were combined into a pool for sequencing, and differences in TCR yield between samples came mainly from small differences in library volumes within the pool. The study tracked peripheral blood TCR repertoire changes in vivo during primary and secondary sensitization to the hapten diphenylcyclopropenone (DPC) in alopecia patients. Patient blood was sampled pre-sensitization (week 0) and at 2, 6 and about 24 weeks after DPC sensitization. Twenty-nine alopecia patients provided blood for TCR sequencing at one to four time points (pre-sensitization, 2, 6 and 24 weeks). The full study reports these points: After repeated subsampling, changes were observed in the strength of the expansion versus patch-test correlation and in the threshold at which the correlation became significant. No change with DPC sensitization was found in the number of TCRs above 1 in 1000 frequency, and no evidence of global repertoire structure alterations was found. Patch test score correlated positively with the number of PT1 expanded TCRs, reaching significance at thresholds 8, 16 and 32 but not at 4. Compared with pre-sensitization or healthy control sets, expanded TCRs formed significantly more large CDR3 similarity clusters, which is consistent with antigen-driven responses. Alopecia, a presumed autoimmune disease, was present in all patients, so the immune response of the patients might differ from that of healthy individuals.

The library came from RACE. TCRdb records NextSeq 500 as the sequencer. During library preparation, unique molecular identifiers were attached to individual cDNA molecules so that TCRs could be counted quantitatively and reproducibly. Each blood RNA sample was used to sequence both TCR alpha and TCR beta chains. On the authors' methods: Samples had a median of approximately 93,000 TCRs, with a range from about 23,224 to 750,000. V, J and CDR3 annotation of the TCR reads was performed with the Decombinator software suite. To make PS versus PT1 abundance plots, every sample was subsampled to the same number of TCRs (28,000). TCRs were defined as expanded if absent before sensitization and observed at least eight times at the 2-week time point. TCRdb reprocessed the public reads (quality trimming at Q25 with fastp, clone calling with MiXCR) and kept in-frame beta chains. CDR3 protein sequences are deduplicated, and each keeps its most common genes and DNA. These V and J calls rely on TCRdb rather than the paper's analysis. In this sample the table shows fewer than 400,000 distinct CDR3 sequences, about 7% of which occur a single time. Jointly, the top ten make up 7% to 10% of the sample.

V is shortened by 6 bases, J by 2 bases, and the region joining them spans 8 bases. Counted from cysteine to phenylalanine, this CDR3 has 13 amino acids. Only CDR3 DNA remains: 39 bases, in frame from the first base. According to the study, the label for this sample's time point signals: patch test 1, 2 weeks after DPC sensitization. This specimen's treatment or condition label, interpreted: therapeutic diphenylcyclopropenone sensitization with weekly scalp DPC. At every patch-test visit, the blood draw took place before the patch test was put on. Eligible patients were aged 18 to 70, diagnosed with alopecia, deemed suitable for DPC therapy, and excluded if pregnant. Total RNA was extracted from unfractionated whole blood collected in Tempus Blood RNA tubes. This clonotype has a count of ten or more. Its antigen remains unidentified. No base quality information exists; no much larger clone differs at one position.

The sequence was collected from a woman aged 18-35 years with alopecia areata. Some clones in this sample may be carry-over from other donors' samples. The sequence links TRBV12-3 or TRBV12-4 to TRBJ1-5; too little of a D gene remains to name it. This specimen consisted of whole blood, obtained in connection with sensitization to the hapten diphenylcyclopropenone (DPC). The CDR3 sequence is CASSSGGNQPQHF. The DNA sequence is given as TGTGCCAGCAGCTCTGGCGGCAATCAGCCCCAGCATTTT.